Shown below are 11 T cell receptor beta chains from a single sample sequenced in a study of Ad26.COV2.S vaccination and SARS-CoV-2 variants. The data were produced by immunoSEQ multiplex PCR, yet TCRdb's version contains in-frame clones alone and is incomplete. The sample consists of approximately 150,000 clones, 86% of them appearing once. The starting material was peripheral blood, obtained after recovery from COVID-19. These receptors came from a human donor who had recovered from COVID-19.

The chain recombines TRBV6-2 or TRBV6-3 with TRBJ2-7; D is perhaps TRBD2 (6 bases). Deletions cut 2 bases from V and 5 bases from J, with 13 bases between. CDR3 length: 14 amino acids. CDR1 MNHEY and CDR2 SVGEGT come from the germline V gene. This CDR3 reads CASSYAGPLNEQYF. CDR3 coding DNA: TGTGCCAGCAGTTACGCGGGGCCATTAAACGAGCAGTACTTC.

V gene TRBV9 combines with J gene TRBJ2-1, with D possibly being TRBD1 or TRBD2 (6 bases each). Germline assignment: CDR1 SGDLS and CDR2 YYNGEE. The CDR3 is 12 amino acids. V was shortened by 3 bases and J by 10 bases, with 11 bases between the two germline ends. The CDR3 reads CASSAGAGEQFF. For the CDR3, the DNA is TGTGCCAGCAGCGCAGGGGCGGGGGAGCAGTTCTTC.

The chain is built from TRBV9 and TRBJ2-1; D gene unclear. Between the trimmed V and J ends, which lost 0 bases and 8 bases, there was a span of 24 bases. This CDR3 region has 18 residues. CDR1 and CDR2 from the germline V gene are SGDLS and YYNGEE. The CDR3 DNA reads as TGTGCCAGCAGCGTAGAAGGAGTGGGGAACACAATGGGCGATGAGCAGTTCTTC. It yields the protein CASSVEGVGNTMGDEQFF.

V is TRBV2 and J is TRBJ1-2; D is unresolved. The CDR3 totals 14 residues. Germline CDR1 and CDR2: SNHLY and FYNNEI. Trimming pared 1 base from V and 8 bases from J, leaving 14 bases between. CDR3 DNA: TGTGCCAGCAGTGAAGAGGGCGCTCTTAGGGGCTACACCTTC. Its protein product is CASSEEGALRGYTF.

Comments on this clone: One end of the junction fails to match germline, which may point to a read error. The CDR3 loop is CASSLYRGTYSEQFF. The CDR3 nucleotides read TGTGCCAGCAGCTTATACAGGGGTACCTACAGTGAGCAGTTCTTC. The rearrangement uses TRBV5-6 and TRBJ2-1; 7 bases fit TRBD1. This CDR3 has 15 residues. Germline assignment: CDR1 SGHDT and CDR2 YYEEEE.

CDR3 loop: CASSSRDRVSYEQYF. CDR3 nucleotide sequence: TGTGCCAGCAGCTCCCGGGACAGGGTTTCCTACGAGCAGTACTTC. V is TRBV28 and J is TRBJ2-7, with 9 bases fitting TRBD1. CDR1 is MDHEN and CDR2 is SYDVKM in the germline V gene. V shed 6 bases, J shed 1 base, and the junction held 7 bases outside the gene matches. The CDR3 covers 15 residues. The full variable domain, completed using reference TRBV28 and TRBJ2-7, is DVKVTQSSRYLVKRTGEKVFLECVQDMDHENMFWYRQDPGLGLRLIYFSYDVKMKEKGDIPEGYSVSREKKERFSLILESASTNQTSMYLCASSSRDRVSYEQYFGPGTRLTVT.

The V and J genes are TRBV3-1 (or the pseudogene TRBV3-2) and TRBJ1-2, with D uncertain. Trimming shortened V by 0 bases and J by 4 bases, and 9 bases separated the two germline ends. Germline CDR1 and CDR2: LGHDT and YNNKEL (reference sequence). This CDR3 is 14 amino acids long. CDR3 amino acids: CASSQDKRTYGYTF. The CDR3 DNA is TGTGCCAGCAGCCAAGATAAACGGACCTATGGCTACACCTTC.

The chain is built from TRBV28 and TRBJ2-2, with TRBD1 as a possible D gene (5 bases). This CDR3 has 17 residues. Germline V gene lookup returns CDR1 MDHEN and CDR2 SYDVKM. With 1 base removed from V and 0 bases from J, the gap between germline ends came to 12 bases. CDR3 region: CASSLYRPGPNTGELFF. The CDR3 coding sequence is TGTGCCAGCAGTTTATATCGGCCAGGGCCGAACACCGGGGAGCTGTTTTTT.

The V call is TRBV6-5, the J call TRBJ2-7, with D uncertain. V was clipped by 4 bases and J by 6 bases, with 10 bases between them. The germline V gene encodes CDR1 MNHEY and CDR2 SVGAGI. CDR3 length: 12 residues. Written as DNA, the CDR3 is TGTGCCAGCAGTTGGCGGAAGGGCGAGCAGTACTTC. It specifies CASSWRKGEQYF.

The rearrangement links TRBV5-1 to TRBJ2-7; D gene unclear. There are 13 residues in the CDR3. Deletions cut 4 bases from V and 0 bases from J, with 8 bases between. CDR1 is SGHRS and CDR2 is YFSETQ in the germline V gene. As DNA, the CDR3 is TGCGCCAGCAGCCCCGGGCCCTCCTACGAGCAGTACTTC. The encoded protein is CASSPGPSYEQYF. Looking up the rest from reference TRBV5-1 and TRBJ2-7 gives the full variable domain: KAGVTQTPRYLIKTRGQQVTLSCSPISGHRSVSWYQQTPGQGLQFLFEYFSETQRNKGNFPGRFSGRQFSNSRSEMNVSTLELGDSALYLCASSPGPSYEQYFGPGTRLTVT.

This clone showed up just once. The rearrangement joins TRBV19 to TRBJ2-1; D is possibly TRBD1 (6 bases). Per germline, CDR1 LNHDA and CDR2 SQIVND (reference sequence). The CDR3 is 14 residues long. V was pared by 3 bases and J by 7 bases, with 13 bases between. This chain's CDR3 is CASSIWGPENEQFF. The CDR3 nucleotides read TGTGCCAGTAGTATCTGGGGGCCGGAGAATGAGCAGTTCTTC. Using reference TRBV19 and TRBJ2-1 for the parts outside the CDR3, the full variable domain is DGGITQSPKYLFRKEGQNVTLSCEQNLNHDAMYWYRQDPGQGLRLIYYSQIVNDFQKGDIAEGYSVSREKKESFPLTVTSAQKNPTAFYLCASSIWGPENEQFFGPGTRLTVL.